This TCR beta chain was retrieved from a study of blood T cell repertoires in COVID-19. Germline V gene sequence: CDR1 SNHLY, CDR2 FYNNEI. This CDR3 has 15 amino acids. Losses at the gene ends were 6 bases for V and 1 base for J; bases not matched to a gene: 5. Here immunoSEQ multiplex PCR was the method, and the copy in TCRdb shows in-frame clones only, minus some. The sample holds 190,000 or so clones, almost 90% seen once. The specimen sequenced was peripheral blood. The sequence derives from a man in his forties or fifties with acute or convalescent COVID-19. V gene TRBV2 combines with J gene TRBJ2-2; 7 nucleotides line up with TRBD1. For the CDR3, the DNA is TGTGCCAGCAGCCTCGGACAGGTGAACACCGGGGAGCTGTTTTTT. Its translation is CASSLGQVNTGELFF.